These 2 T cell receptor beta chains were sequenced from one sample in a study of T cell changes during pregnancy in multiple sclerosis. The table came from immunoSEQ multiplex PCR; TCRdb's copy has only in-frame clones and leaves some out. This repertoire shows nearly 60,000 clones, 75% to 95% found once; its top ten account for approximately 0.45%. The input for sequencing was CD4+ T cells from peripheral blood mononuclear cells, taken after pregnancy. All receptors come from a female donor in good health, enrolled as a control in a pregnancy study.

V and J are TRBV5-5 and TRBJ1-4; D gene ambiguous. The ends were cut back, 4 bases at V and 1 base at J, with 8 bases in the middle. Germline V lookup: CDR1 SGHKS, CDR2 YYEKEE (reference sequence). CDR3 length: 14 amino acids. The CDR3 DNA follows: TGTGCCAGCAGCCCGGCGGGAACTAATGAAAAACTGTTTTTT. It translates to CASSPAGTNEKLFF.

This rearrangement joins TRBV7-2 to TRBJ1-2, with D unclear. The germline V and J ends were trimmed by 0 bases and 9 bases, with 14 bases remaining between them. The CDR3 is 14 residues long. Germline V gene data show CDR1 as SGHTA and CDR2 as FQGNSA. The DNA for the CDR3 is TGTGCCAGCAGCTTAGCTGAGGTCCCCCCTCGCTACACCTTC. Its protein is CASSLAEVPPRYTF.